A single T cell receptor (beta chain) is shown here with its context. Its antigen is unidentified. The CDR3 sequence is 14 residues long. The sample comes from a study of T cells expressing NK-cell markers. On the study more broadly: Sorted CD3+CD56-NKG2C+, CD3+CD56+NKG2C- and CD3+CD56+NKG2C+ T cells were the source of the TCR beta repertoires. Seven sequenced donors out of eight were HCMV-seropositive, one seronegative.

Study-wide points: A range of roughly 1.0-8% of CD8+ T cells consisted of dominant NKG2C+ clonotypes in more than five donors. Expanded NKG2C+ T cell clones were not confirmed as HCMV-specific.

TCRdb derives one entry per CDR3 protein from the 5' RACE reads, leaving out DNA. The listing contains 300,000 to 500,000 distinct CDR3 sequences. Sequenced input: blood T cells: a sorted CD56 or NKG2C T cell subset, CD4+ or CD8+ T cells, or bulk PBMC T cells (not recorded which). This clonotype was obtained from a woman aged 50 to 60 in good health. The rearrangement joins TRBV12-3 or TRBV12-4 to TRBJ2-1; without DNA, the TCRdb call of TRBD2 cannot be checked. The CDR3 protein is CASSYLAGEHEQFF.